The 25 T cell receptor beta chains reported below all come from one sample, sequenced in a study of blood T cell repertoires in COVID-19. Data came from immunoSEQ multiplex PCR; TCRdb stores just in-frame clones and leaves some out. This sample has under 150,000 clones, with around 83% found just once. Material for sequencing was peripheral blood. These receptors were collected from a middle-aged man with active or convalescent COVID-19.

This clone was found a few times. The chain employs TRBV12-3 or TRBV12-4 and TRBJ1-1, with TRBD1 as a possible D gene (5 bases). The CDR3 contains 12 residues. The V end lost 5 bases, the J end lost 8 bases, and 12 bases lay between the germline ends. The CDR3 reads CASSLPGGEAFF. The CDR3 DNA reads TGTGCCAGCAGTCTCCCGGGGGGAGAAGCTTTCTTT.

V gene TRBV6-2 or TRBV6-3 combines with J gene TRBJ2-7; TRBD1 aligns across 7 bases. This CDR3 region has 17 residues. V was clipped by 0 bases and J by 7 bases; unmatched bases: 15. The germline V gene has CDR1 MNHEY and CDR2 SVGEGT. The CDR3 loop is CASSYSSSGQNPLEQYF. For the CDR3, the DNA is TGTGCCAGCAGTTACTCGTCCTCGGGACAGAATCCCTTAGAGCAGTACTTC.

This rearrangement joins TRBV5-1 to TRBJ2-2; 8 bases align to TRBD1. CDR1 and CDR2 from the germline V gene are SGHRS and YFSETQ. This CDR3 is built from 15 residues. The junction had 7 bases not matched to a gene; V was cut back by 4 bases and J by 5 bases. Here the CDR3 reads CASSKTGGGTGELFF. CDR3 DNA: TGCGCCAGCAGCAAAACAGGGGGAGGAACCGGGGAGCTGTTTTTT. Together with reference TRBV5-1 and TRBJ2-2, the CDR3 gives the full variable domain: KAGVTQTPRYLIKTRGQQVTLSCSPISGHRSVSWYQQTPGQGLQFLFEYFSETQRNKGNFPGRFSGRQFSNSRSEMNVSTLELGDSALYLCASSKTGGGTGELFFGEGSRLTVL.

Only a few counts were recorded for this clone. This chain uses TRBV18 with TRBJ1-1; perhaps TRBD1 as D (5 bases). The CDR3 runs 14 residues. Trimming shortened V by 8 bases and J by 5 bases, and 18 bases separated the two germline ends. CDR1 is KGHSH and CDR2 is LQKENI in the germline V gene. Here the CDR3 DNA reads TGTGCCAGCATGAACCTTCAGGGTGGGACTGAAGCTTTCTTT. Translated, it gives CASMNLQGGTEAFF.

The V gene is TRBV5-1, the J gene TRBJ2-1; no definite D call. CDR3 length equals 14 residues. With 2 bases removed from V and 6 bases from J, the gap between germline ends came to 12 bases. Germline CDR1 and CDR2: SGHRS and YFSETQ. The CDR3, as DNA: TGCGCCAGCAGCTTCGGAGACCCCTCCAATGAGCAGTTCTTC. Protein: CASSFGDPSNEQFF.

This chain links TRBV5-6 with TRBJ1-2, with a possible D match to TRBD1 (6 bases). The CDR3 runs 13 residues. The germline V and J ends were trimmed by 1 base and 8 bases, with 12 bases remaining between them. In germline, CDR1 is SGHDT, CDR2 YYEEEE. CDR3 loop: CASSLSTGFGYTF. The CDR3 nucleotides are TGTGCCAGCAGCTTGAGTACAGGGTTCGGCTACACCTTC. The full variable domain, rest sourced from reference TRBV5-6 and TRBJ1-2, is DAGVTQSPTHLIKTRGQQVTLRCSPKSGHDTVSWYQQALGQGPQFIFQYYEEEERQRGNFPDRFSGHQFPNYSSELNVNALLLGDSALYLCASSLSTGFGYTFGSGTRLTVV.

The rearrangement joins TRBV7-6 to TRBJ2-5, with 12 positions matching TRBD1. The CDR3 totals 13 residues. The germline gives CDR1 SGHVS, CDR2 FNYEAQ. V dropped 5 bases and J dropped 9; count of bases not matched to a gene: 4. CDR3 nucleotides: TGTGCCAGCAGCCCGGGACAGGGGGCAGCCCAGTACTTC. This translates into CASSPGQGAAQYF.

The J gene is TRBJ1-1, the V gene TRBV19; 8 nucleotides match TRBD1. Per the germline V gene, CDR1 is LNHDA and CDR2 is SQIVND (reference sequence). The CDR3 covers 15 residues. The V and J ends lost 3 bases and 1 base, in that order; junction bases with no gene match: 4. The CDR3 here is CASSISQGANTEAFF. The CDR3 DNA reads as TGTGCCAGTAGTATTAGTCAGGGGGCGAACACTGAAGCTTTCTTT.

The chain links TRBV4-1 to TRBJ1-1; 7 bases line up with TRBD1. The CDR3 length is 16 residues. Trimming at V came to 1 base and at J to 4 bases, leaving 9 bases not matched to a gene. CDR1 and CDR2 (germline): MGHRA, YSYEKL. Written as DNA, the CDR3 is TGCGCCAGCAGCCAAGGAGGGGGCGCGGGGGGCACTGAAGCTTTCTTT. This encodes CASSQGGGAGGTEAFF.

The CDR3 reads CASSASGTGGETQYF. CDR3 in DNA: TGTGCCAGCAGCGCCTCCGGGACAGGAGGGGAGACCCAGTACTTC. The rearrangement links TRBV7-3 to TRBJ2-5; TRBD1 matches 8 bases. V was pared by 5 bases and J by 5 bases, with 10 bases of the junction left unmatched. The CDR3 extends over 15 amino acids. CDR1 and CDR2 (germline): SGHTA, FQGTGA.

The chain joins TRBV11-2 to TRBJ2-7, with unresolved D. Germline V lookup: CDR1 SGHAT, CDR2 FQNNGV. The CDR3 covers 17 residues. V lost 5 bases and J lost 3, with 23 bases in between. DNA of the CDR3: TGTGCCAGCAGCCCCCAGCGACTCCTCCCCGTCGGCTACGAGCAGTACTTC. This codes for CASSPQRLLPVGYEQYF.

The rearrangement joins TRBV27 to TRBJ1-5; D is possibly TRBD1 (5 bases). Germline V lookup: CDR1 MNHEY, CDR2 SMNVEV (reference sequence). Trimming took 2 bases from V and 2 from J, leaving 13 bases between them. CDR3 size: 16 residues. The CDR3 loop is CASSLGAQAGNQPQHF. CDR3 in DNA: TGTGCCAGCAGTTTAGGGGCCCAAGCCGGCAATCAGCCCCAGCATTTT.

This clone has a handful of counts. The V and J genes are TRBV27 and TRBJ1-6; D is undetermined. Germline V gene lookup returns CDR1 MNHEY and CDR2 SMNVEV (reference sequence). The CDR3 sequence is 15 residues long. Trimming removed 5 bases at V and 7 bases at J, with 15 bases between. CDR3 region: CASSARPGPNSPLHF. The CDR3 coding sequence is TGTGCCAGCAGTGCCCGCCCTGGGCCAAATTCACCCCTCCACTTT.

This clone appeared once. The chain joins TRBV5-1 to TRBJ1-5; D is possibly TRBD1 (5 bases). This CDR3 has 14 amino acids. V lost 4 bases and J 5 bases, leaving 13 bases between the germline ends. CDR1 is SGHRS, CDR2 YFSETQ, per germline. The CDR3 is CASSPGTEDQPQHF. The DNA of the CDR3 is TGCGCCAGCAGCCCCGGGACTGAAGATCAGCCCCAGCATTTT.

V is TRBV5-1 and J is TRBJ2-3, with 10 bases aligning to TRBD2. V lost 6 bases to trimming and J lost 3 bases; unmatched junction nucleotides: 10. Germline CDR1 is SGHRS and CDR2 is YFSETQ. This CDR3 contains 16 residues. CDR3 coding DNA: TGCGCCAGCAATCCGAGGACTAGCGGTGGGACAGATACGCAGTATTTT. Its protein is CASNPRTSGGTDTQYF.

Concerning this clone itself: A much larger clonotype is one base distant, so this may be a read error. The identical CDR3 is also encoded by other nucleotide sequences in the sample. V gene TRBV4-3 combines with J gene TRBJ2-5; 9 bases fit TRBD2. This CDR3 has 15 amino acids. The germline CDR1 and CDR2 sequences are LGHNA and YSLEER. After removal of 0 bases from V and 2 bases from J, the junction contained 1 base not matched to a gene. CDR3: CASSQERGGQETQYF. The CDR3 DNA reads TGCGCCAGCAGCCAAGAGCGGGGGGGGCAAGAGACCCAGTACTTC.

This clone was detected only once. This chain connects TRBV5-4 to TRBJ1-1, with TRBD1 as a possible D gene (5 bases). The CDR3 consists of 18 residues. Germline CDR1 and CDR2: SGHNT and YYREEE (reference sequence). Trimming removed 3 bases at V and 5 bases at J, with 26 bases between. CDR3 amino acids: CASSSFFLGGGAGTEAFF. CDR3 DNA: TGTGCCAGCAGCTCCTTTTTTTTGGGGGGTGGGGCGGGGACTGAAGCTTTCTTT.

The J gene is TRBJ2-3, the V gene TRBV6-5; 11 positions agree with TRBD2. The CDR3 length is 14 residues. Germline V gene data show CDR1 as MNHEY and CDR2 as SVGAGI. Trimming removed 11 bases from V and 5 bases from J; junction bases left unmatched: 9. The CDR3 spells CAGSIAGGQDTQYF. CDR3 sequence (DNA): TGTGCCGGAAGTATAGCGGGGGGGCAAGATACGCAGTATTTT.

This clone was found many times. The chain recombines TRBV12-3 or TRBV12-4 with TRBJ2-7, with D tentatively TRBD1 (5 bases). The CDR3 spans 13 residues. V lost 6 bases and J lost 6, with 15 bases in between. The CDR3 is CASSQTQGSEQYF. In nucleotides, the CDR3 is TGTGCCAGCAGCCAAACCCAGGGATCCGAGCAGTACTTC.

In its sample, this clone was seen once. DNA of the CDR3: TGTGCCAGCAGCAGGACAGGGGTAACGACTAATGAAAAACTGTTTTTT. Protein sequence: CASSRTGVTTNEKLFF. The chain links TRBV7-2 to TRBJ1-4; 9 bases agree with TRBD1. Germline CDR1 and CDR2: SGHTA and FQGNSA. The CDR3 is 16 amino acids. V shed 5 bases and J 2 bases; nucleotides not matched to a gene: 6.

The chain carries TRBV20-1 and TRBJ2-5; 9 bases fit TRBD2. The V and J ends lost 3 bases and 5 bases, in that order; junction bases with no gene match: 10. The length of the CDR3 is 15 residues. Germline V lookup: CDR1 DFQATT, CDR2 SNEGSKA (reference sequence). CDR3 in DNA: TGCAGTGCTAGTGATCCCCTAGCGGGGAAGGAGACCCAGTACTTC. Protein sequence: CSASDPLAGKETQYF.

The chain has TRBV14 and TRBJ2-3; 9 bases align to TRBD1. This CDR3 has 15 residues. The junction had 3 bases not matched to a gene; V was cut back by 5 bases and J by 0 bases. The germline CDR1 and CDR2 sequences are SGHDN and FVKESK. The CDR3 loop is CASSGQGSSTDTQYF. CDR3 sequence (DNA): TGTGCCAGCAGCGGACAGGGGTCTAGCACAGATACGCAGTATTTT.

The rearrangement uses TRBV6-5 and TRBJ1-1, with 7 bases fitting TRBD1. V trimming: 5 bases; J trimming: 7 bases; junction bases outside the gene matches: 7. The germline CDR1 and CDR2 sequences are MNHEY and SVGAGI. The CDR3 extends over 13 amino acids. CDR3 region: CASSNGDRREAFF. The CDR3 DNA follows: TGTGCCAGCAGTAATGGGGACAGACGTGAAGCTTTCTTT.

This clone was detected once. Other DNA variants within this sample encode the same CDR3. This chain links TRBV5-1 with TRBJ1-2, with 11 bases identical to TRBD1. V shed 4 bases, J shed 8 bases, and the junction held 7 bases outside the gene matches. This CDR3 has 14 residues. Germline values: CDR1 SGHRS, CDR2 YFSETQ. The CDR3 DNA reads TGCGCCAGCAGCCTGGACAGGGGGCTAGAAGGCTACACCTTC. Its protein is CASSLDRGLEGYTF. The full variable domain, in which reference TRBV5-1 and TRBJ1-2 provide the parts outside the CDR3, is KAGVTQTPRYLIKTRGQQVTLSCSPISGHRSVSWYQQTPGQGLQFLFEYFSETQRNKGNFPGRFSGRQFSNSRSEMNVSTLELGDSALYLCASSLDRGLEGYTFGSGTRLTVV.

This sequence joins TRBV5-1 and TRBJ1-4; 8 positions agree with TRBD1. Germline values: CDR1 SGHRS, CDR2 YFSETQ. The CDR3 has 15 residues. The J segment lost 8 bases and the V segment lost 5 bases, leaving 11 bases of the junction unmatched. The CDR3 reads CASRPTGQGSEKLFF. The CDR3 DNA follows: TGCGCCAGCAGACCCACCGGACAGGGAAGCGAAAAACTGTTTTTT.